One sample yielded the 5 T cell receptor beta chains listed below, sequenced in a study of beta chain features in type 1 diabetes. Study outcomes and limitations: A moderate, significant TCRB CDR3 shortening appeared in type 1 diabetes across four CD4+ subsets.

TCRB transcripts that were expressed got sequenced, as all of the isolated RNA had been reverse transcribed. Assay: immunoSEQ multiplex PCR; the TCRdb copy retains only in-frame clones and omits some. The sample holds approximately 260,000 clones, about a fifth seen once. These receptors' targets are unknown. The sample consisted of naive CD4+ T cells from blood. Receptor source: a woman in her thirties or forties with type 1 diabetes.

The rearrangement joins TRBV29-1 to TRBJ1-1; TRBD1 matches at 8 bases. Germline V CDR1 and CDR2: SQVTM, ANQGSEA. CDR3 size: 14 residues. V lost 7 bases and J lost 5; bases outside the gene matches: 12. The CDR3 DNA sequence: TGCAGCGCCGCACCGCAGGGGGCTGGAACTGAAGCTTTCTTT. It codes for CSAAPQGAGTEAFF.

This rearrangement joins TRBV19 to TRBJ1-4; perhaps TRBD1 as D (5 bases). V was cut by 3 bases and J by 8 bases, with 13 bases left in between. CDR3 length: 14 residues. In germline, CDR1 is LNHDA, CDR2 SQIVND (reference sequence). CDR3 bases: TGTGCCAGTAGTATGGGGACTGCAGTGGAAAAACTGTTTTTT. Protein: CASSMGTAVEKLFF.

This chain uses TRBV7-2 with TRBJ2-1, with D perhaps matching TRBD2 (7 bases). V shed 3 bases and J shed 2 bases, with 11 bases lying between them. The CDR3 is 15 residues long. The germline V gene has CDR1 SGHTA and CDR2 FQGNSA. CDR3 nucleotides: TGTGCCAGCAGCTTTCAGGGGACTACCTACAATGAGCAGTTCTTC. Its protein product is CASSFQGTTYNEQFF.

J is TRBJ1-1 and V is TRBV7-3; a weak D match, TRBD1 (6 bases). The CDR3 length is 12 residues. Germline assignment: CDR1 SGHTA and CDR2 FQGTGA. With 4 bases removed from V and 11 bases from J, the gap between germline ends came to 14 bases. The CDR3 region is CASSSSGDEAFF. DNA for the CDR3: TGTGCCAGCAGCTCATCAGGGGACGAGGCTTTCTTT.

This chain uses TRBV10-3 with TRBJ1-1, with a possible D match to TRBD1 (6 bases). The V gene lost 10 bases and the J gene lost 5 bases, with 14 bases spanning the gap. This CDR3 is built from 12 residues. Germline loops: CDR1 ENHRY, CDR2 SYGVKD. The CDR3 sequence is CARGRERTEAFF. CDR3 in DNA: TGTGCCAGGGGGCGAGAGCGGACTGAAGCTTTCTTT.